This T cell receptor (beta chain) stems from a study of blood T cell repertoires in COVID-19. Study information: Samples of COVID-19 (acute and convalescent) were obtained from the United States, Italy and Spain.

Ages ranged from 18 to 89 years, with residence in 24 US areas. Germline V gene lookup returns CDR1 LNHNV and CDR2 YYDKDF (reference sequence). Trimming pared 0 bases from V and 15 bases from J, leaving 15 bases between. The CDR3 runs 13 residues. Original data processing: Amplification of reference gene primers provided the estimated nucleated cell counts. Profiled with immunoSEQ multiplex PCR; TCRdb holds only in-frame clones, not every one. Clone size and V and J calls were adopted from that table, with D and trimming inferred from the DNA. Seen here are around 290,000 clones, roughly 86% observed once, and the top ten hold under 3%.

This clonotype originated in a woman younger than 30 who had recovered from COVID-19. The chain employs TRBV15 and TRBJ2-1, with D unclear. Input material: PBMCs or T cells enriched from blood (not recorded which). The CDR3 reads CATSRDQDVGLFF. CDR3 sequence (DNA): TGTGCCACCAGCAGAGATCAAGACGTGGGCCTGTTCTTC. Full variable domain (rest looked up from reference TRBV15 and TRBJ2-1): DAMVIQNPRYQVTQFGKPVTLSCSQTLNHNVMYWYQQKSSQAPKLLFHYYDKDFNNEADTPDNFQSRRPNTSFCFLDIRSPGLGDTAMYLCATSRDQDVGLFFGPGTRLTVL.